The rows below give T cell receptor beta chains drawn from one sample of a study of regulatory T cells in long-lasting Graves disease. TCRdb re-analysed the multiplex PCR reads in MiXCR, keeping a single row per CDR3 protein. The sample carries 350,000 to 450,000 distinct CDR3 sequences, less than 30% recorded once. Sequenced here: peripheral blood mononuclear cells (PBMCs), sampled when the disease was refractory, from a patient treated with antithyroid drugs. Receptors were obtained from a woman aged 40 to 50 with Graves disease. Both conserved end residues are part of each CDR3. A D gene is named only where the DNA matches it firmly. Clone size is not always given. Where it is, it says once, few, many or a class for expanded clones.

j_call v_call clone_size d_call cdr3_aa cdr3_nt
TRBJ1-6 TRBV5-6 few . CASSVIYNSPLHF TGTGCCAGCAGCGTAATCTATAATTCACCCCTCCACTTT
TRBJ2-7 TRBV11-2 many . CASSLIKQSLAYEQYF TGTGCCAGCAGCTTAATAAAACAGTCACTAGCCTACGAGCAGTACTTC
TRBJ2-7 TRBV20-1 . . CSAILGYEQYF TGCAGTGCCATCTTAGGCTACGAGCAGTACTTC
TRBJ2-2 TRBV11-3 few TRBD1 CASSIPQDSGTGYTGELFF TGTGCCAGCAGCATACCGCAAGATTCCGGGACAGGGTACACCGGGGAGCTGTTTTTT
TRBJ1-5 TRBV19 few . CASSPLTQGGNQPQHF TGTGCCAGTAGTCCCTTGACACAGGGAGGTAATCAGCCCCAGCATTTT
TRBJ2-1 TRBV27 few . CASSSPGLASDEQFF TGTGCCAGCTCCAGCCCGGGACTCGCTTCGGATGAGCAGTTCTTC
TRBJ2-5 TRBV7-9 . . CASSPTTPETQYF TGTGCCAGCAGCCCAACAACCCCGGAGACCCAGTACTTC
TRBJ1-5 TRBV6-2/TRBV6-3 few . CASSYDESSPQHF TGTGCCAGCAGTTACGATGAATCATCGCCCCAGCATTTT
TRBJ2-4 TRBV5-4 many TRBD2 CASSRTGGGLNIQYF TGTGCCAGCAGCCGTACCGGCGGGGGACTAAACATTCAGTACTTC
TRBJ1-2 TRBV9 few . CASSAQHSGGYTF TGTGCCAGCAGCGCGCAGCACAGCGGCGGCTACACCTTC
TRBJ2-1 TRBV12-3/TRBV12-4 . . CASSYVPPSYNEQFF TGTGCCAGCAGTTATGTACCGCCCTCCTACAATGAGCAGTTCTTC
TRBJ2-7 TRBV7-9 few TRBD1 CASSLAGDRGAHEQYF TGTGCCAGCAGCTTAGCAGGGGACAGGGGGGCCCACGAGCAGTACTTC
TRBJ2-1 TRBV28 . . CASRTGISSSYNEQFF TGTGCCAGCAGGACCGGGATATCGAGCTCCTACAATGAGCAGTTCTTC
TRBJ2-5 TRBV7-2 . TRBD2 CASSLEPWTSGRKTQYF TGTGCCAGCAGCTTAGAGCCTTGGACTAGCGGGAGGAAGACCCAGTACTTC
TRBJ2-7 TRBV7-2 few . CASSLAAGPYEQYF TGTGCCAGCAGCTTAGCTGCAGGGCCCTACGAGCAGTACTTC
TRBJ1-1 TRBV2 many . CASSATTNTEAFF TGTGCCAGCAGTGCGACAACGAACACTGAAGCTTTCTTT
TRBJ1-6 TRBV3-1 many . CASSPGTSPLHF TGTGCCAGCAGCCCAGGCACATCACCCCTCCACTTT
TRBJ1-4 TRBV7-3 many . CATYNGTKERMEKLFF TGTGCCACCTACAACGGGACAAAAGAGAGGATGGAAAAACTGTTTTTT
TRBJ2-6 TRBV19 once . CASSIGQLSGANVLTF TGTGCCAGTAGTATAGGACAGCTCTCTGGGGCCAACGTCCTGACTTTC
TRBJ2-2 TRBV20-1 . . CSARVANTGELFF TGCAGTGCCCGGGTAGCGAACACCGGGGAGCTGTTTTTT
TRBJ2-3 TRBV7-9 . TRBD2 CASSFYGPSGSGTDTQYF TGTGCCAGCAGCTTTTATGGGCCTAGCGGGAGTGGCACAGATACGCAGTATTTT
TRBJ2-5 TRBV10-3 many . CAISEPAEGTQYF TGTGCCATCAGTGAGCCGGCAGAGGGGACCCAGTACTTC
TRBJ2-7 TRBV5-1 few TRBD1 CASSSPGQTISYEQYF TGCGCCAGCAGCTCTCCGGGACAGACTATCTCCTACGAGCAGTACTTC
TRBJ2-2 TRBV9 . . CASSLLGGGPNTGELFF TGTGCCAGCAGCCTCCTGGGGGGCGGCCCGAACACCGGGGAGCTGTTTTTT
TRBJ1-1 TRBV6-1 many . CASSEASRVNTEAFF TGTGCCAGCAGTGAAGCGAGTCGGGTGAACACTGAAGCTTTCTTT
TRBJ2-7 TRBV29-1 many . CSVDGIGEQYF TGCAGCGTTGATGGGATCGGGGAGCAGTACTTC
TRBJ1-4 TRBV10-3 . TRBD1 CAISGGTGLNEKLFF TGTGCCATCAGTGGGGGGACAGGTCTTAATGAAAAACTGTTTTTT
TRBJ1-1 TRBV24-1 many . CATSGAGRNTEAFF TGTGCCACCAGTGGTGCAGGACGGAACACTGAAGCTTTCTTT
TRBJ1-2 TRBV29-1 many . CSVEGGVYGYTF TGCAGCGTTGAAGGGGGCGTCTATGGCTACACCTTC